This T cell receptor beta chain was sequenced for a study of T cell responses to AZD1222 COVID-19 vaccine. This table comes from immunoSEQ multiplex PCR, and its TCRdb copy is limited to in-frame clones, with some not included. The sample carries fewer than 40,000 clones, 88% recorded once. Germline loops: CDR1 SEHNR, CDR2 FQNEAQ (reference sequence). This CDR3 region has 14 residues. With 3 bases clipped from V and 9 bases from J, the junction kept 9 bases outside the gene matches. V and J are TRBV7-9 and TRBJ1-1; 8 positions agree with TRBD1. The clonotype comes from an adult who received the MenACWY meningococcal vaccine as a control. The material was peripheral blood, obtained 28 days after the second dose of the MenACWY control vaccine. The CDR3 DNA reads as TGTGCCAGCAGCTTGACAGGGGAATACTCCAAAGCTTTCTTT. Encoded protein: CASSLTGEYSKAFF.